At least ten counts were recorded for the clone carrying this TCR beta chain. Its specificity is unknown. Individual cDNA molecules were tagged with unique molecular identifiers, the study reported. In TCRdb, the 5' RACE reads were re-called with MiXCR into one record per CDR3 protein. This table has 50,000 to 80,000 distinct CDR3 sequences, 4.9% appearing once. The sample comes from a study of early T cells in non-severe SARS-CoV-2 infection. Overall study: Sequencing of bulk RNA from unsorted whole blood was done, without chain pairing.

Findings and caveats of the study: VDJdb matches were skewed toward anti-spike CD8 T cell responses.

After removal of 1 base from V and 7 bases from J, the junction contained 7 bases not matched to a gene. CDR1 is LGHDT and CDR2 is YNNKEL in the germline V gene (reference sequence). The CDR3 is 15 residues long. Sequencing used whole blood. This TCR derives from an adult who was a healthcare worker with PCR-confirmed SARS-CoV-2 infection or an uninfected control (not recorded which). The rearrangement links TRBV3-1 to TRBJ2-5; 9 bases fit TRBD1. For the CDR3, the DNA is TGTGCCAGCAGCCAAGTCTCCGGGACAGGGTCGACCCAGTACTTC. Its translation: CASSQVSGTGSTQYF.